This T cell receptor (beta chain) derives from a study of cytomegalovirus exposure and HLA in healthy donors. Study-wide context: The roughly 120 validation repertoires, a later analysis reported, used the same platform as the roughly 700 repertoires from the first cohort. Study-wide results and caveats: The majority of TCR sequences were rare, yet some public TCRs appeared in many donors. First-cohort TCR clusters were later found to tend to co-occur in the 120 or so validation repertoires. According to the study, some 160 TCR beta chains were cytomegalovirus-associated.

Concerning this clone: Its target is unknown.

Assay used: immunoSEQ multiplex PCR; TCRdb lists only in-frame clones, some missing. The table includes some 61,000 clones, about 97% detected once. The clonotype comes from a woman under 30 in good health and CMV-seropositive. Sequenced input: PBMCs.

This CDR3 is CASSAIGRAGINEQFF. The CDR3 DNA is TGTGCCAGCAGCGCCATTGGGAGGGCAGGAATCAATGAGCAGTTCTTC. V gene TRBV9 combines with J gene TRBJ2-1, with TRBD2 matching over 7 bases. The CDR3 spans 16 residues. Trimming took 3 bases from V and 6 from J; bases not matched to a gene: 12. The germline CDR1 and CDR2 sequences are SGDLS and YYNGEE.